This T cell receptor beta chain came from a study of human T cells and chemical hapten exposure. Across the whole study: Patch tests delivered 0.01% DPC to the upper back and were evaluated at 6 days.

This clonotype occurred a few times. Treatment defined: therapeutic diphenylcyclopropenone sensitization with weekly scalp DPC. Germline-derived CDR1 and CDR2 are KGHDR and SFDVKD. CDR3 length equals 16 residues. Trimming took 8 bases from V and 0 from J, leaving 13 bases between them. Library preparation tagged each individual cDNA molecule with a unique molecular identifier. TCRdb used MiXCR to reprocess the reads, holding one entry per CDR3 protein. This table has 500 to 650 distinct CDR3 sequences, 55% to 75% appearing once. The chain employs TRBV24-1 and TRBJ2-6; tentative D call: TRBD1 (5 bases). The receptor comes from an adult with alopecia areata. Some clones in this sample may be carry-over from other donors' samples. This table probably holds off-target reads from a library built for another chain. This sample comprised whole blood, obtained before DPC sensitization or 2, 6, or about 24 weeks after (not recorded which). The CDR3 loop is CATNNVDSSGANVLTF. CDR3 bases: TGTGCCACCAATAATGTCGACAGCTCTGGGGCCAACGTCCTGACTTTC.